This T cell receptor (beta chain) emerged from a study of OX40 agonist ivuxolimab in advanced cancers. Across the study: Patients got intravenous ivuxolimab at 0.01 to 10 mg/kg every 2 weeks. Participants, about 83% male, averaged approximately 65 years of age, ranging from roughly 23 to 80. Overall study results and limits: The antigen specificity of the peripheral T cells (those that were expanded) was not determined.

V lost 6 bases to trimming and J lost 2 bases, with 11 bases between them. The CDR3 sequence is 13 residues long. Germline V gene sequence: CDR1 MGHRA, CDR2 YSYEKL. Generated by immunoSEQ multiplex PCR, the TCRdb table keeps only in-frame clones and is missing some. Found here are about 65,000 clones, roughly 91% of them singletons; the top ten hold 0.38%. About this clone itself: Antigen: not known.

The V gene is TRBV4-1, the J gene TRBJ2-7, with D perhaps matching TRBD2 (5 bases). The sample consisted of CD4+ or CD8+ T cells sorted from blood, taken in a trial of the OX40 agonist ivuxolimab. The TCR comes from an adult with an advanced solid tumor such as melanoma, head and neck, liver or kidney cancer. The CDR3 sequence is CASSWEQTYEQYF. DNA of the CDR3: TGCGCCAGCAGTTGGGAGCAGACCTACGAGCAGTACTTC.